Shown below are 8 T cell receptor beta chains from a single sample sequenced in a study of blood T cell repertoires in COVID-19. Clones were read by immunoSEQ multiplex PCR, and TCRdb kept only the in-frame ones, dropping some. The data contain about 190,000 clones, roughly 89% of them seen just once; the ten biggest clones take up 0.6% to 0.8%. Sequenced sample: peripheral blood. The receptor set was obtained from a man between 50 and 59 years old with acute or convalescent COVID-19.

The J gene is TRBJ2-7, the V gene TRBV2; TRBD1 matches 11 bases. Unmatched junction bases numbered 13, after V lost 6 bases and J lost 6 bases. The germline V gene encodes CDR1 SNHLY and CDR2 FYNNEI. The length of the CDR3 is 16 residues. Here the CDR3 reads CASRGPRDRGDSEQYV. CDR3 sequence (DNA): TGTGCCAGCAGGGGACCCCGGGACAGGGGGGATAGCGAGCAGTACGTC.

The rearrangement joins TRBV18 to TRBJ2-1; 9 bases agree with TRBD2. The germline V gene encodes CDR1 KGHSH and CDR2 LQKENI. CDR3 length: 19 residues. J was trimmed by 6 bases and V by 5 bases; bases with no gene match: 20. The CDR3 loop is CASSAGGLAPSGKINEQFF. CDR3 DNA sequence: TGTGCCAGCTCAGCAGGGGGACTTGCCCCTAGCGGGAAGATCAATGAGCAGTTCTTC.

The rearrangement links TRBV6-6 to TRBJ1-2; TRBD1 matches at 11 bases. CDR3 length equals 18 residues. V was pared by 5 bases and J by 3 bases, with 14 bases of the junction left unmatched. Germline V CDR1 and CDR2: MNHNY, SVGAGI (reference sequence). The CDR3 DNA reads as TGTGCCAGCAGTCACCAGGACAGGGGGCGGATGGTGGACTATGGCTACACCTTC. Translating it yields CASSHQDRGRMVDYGYTF.

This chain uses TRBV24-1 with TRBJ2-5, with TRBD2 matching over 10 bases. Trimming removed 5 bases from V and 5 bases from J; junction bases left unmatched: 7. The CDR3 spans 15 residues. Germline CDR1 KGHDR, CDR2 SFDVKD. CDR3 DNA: TGTGCCACCAGTGCCTGGGGAGCGGGGGGGGAGACCCAGTACTTC. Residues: CATSAWGAGGETQYF.

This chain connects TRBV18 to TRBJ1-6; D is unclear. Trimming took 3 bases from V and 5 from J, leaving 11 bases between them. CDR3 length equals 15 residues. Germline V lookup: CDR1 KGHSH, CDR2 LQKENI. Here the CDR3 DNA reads TGTGCCAGCTCACCCTCCCCGGCGGATAATTCACCCCTCCACTTT. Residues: CASSPSPADNSPLHF.

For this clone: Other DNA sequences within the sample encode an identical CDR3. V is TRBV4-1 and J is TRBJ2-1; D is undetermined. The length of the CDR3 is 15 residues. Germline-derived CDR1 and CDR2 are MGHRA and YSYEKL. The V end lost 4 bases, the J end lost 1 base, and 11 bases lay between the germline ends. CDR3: CASSPRGDSYNEQFF. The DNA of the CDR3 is TGCGCCAGCAGCCCGAGAGGCGATTCCTACAATGAGCAGTTCTTC.

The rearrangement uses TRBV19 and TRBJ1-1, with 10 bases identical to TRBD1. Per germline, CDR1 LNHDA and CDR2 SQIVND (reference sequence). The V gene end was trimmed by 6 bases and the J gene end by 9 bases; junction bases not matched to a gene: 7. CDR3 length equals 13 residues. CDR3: CASRPTGGWKAFF. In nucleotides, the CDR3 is TGTGCCAGTAGACCGACAGGGGGCTGGAAAGCTTTCTTT.

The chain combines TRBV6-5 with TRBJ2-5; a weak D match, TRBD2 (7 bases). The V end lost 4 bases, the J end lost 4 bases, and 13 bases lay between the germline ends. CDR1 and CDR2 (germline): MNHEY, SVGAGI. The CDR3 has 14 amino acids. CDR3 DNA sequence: TGTGCCAGCAGTTCGTACGGGGGGCGAGAGACCCAGTACTTC. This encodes CASSSYGGRETQYF.